One sample yielded the 11 T cell receptor beta chains listed below, sequenced in a study of blood T cell repertoires in COVID-19. Sequencing was performed with immunoSEQ multiplex PCR; in TCRdb, only in-frame clones are kept and a portion is missing. The sample shows about 210,000 clones, around nine tenths of them seen only once. The material sequenced was PBMCs or T cells enriched from blood (not recorded which). These TCRs come from a woman aged 25-40 years who had been exposed to COVID-19.

V is TRBV3-1 (or the pseudogene TRBV3-2) and J is TRBJ2-6; a possible D gene is TRBD2 (6 bases). Trimming stripped 1 base from V and 0 bases from J, with 10 bases between. The length of the CDR3 is 17 residues. Germline loops: CDR1 LGHDT, CDR2 YNNKEL (reference sequence). CDR3 loop: CASSQGFGSSGANVLTF. For the CDR3, the DNA is TGTGCCAGCAGCCAAGGTTTCGGGAGCTCTGGGGCCAACGTCCTGACTTTC.

The chain's CDR3 is CASSLADLGGSGNTIYF. Here the CDR3 DNA reads TGCGCCAGCAGCTTGGCCGATTTGGGGGGCTCTGGAAACACCATATATTTT. This chain links TRBV5-1 with TRBJ1-3; TRBD1 is a possible D gene (5 bases). The germline V gene encodes CDR1 SGHRS and CDR2 YFSETQ. V was trimmed by 0 bases and J by 0 bases, leaving 13 bases between them. This CDR3 spans 17 amino acids.

This clone was seen just once. The J gene is TRBJ2-7, the V gene TRBV10-1; 7 bases fit TRBD2. From germline, CDR1 is WNHNN and CDR2 SYGVQD (reference sequence). J was trimmed by 3 bases and V by 2 bases; bases with no gene match: 4. The length of the CDR3 is 14 residues. The CDR3 is CASSEGLESYEQYF. The CDR3 DNA is TGCGCCAGCAGTGAGGGACTAGAGAGCTACGAGCAGTACTTC.

V usage is TRBV7-9 and J usage is TRBJ1-2, with TRBD1 matching over 8 bases. Losses at the gene ends were 2 bases for V and 4 bases for J; bases not matched to a gene: 3. Germline V CDR1 and CDR2: SEHNR, FQNEAQ (reference sequence). The CDR3 extends over 14 amino acids. CDR3 DNA sequence: TGTGCCAGCAGCTTACCGGGGACAGGCTATGGCTACACCTTC. Translated, it gives CASSLPGTGYGYTF.

The rearrangement links TRBV5-1 to TRBJ1-2, with D unresolved. Germline V CDR1 and CDR2: SGHRS, YFSETQ. Trimming left V 0 bases short and J 3 bases short, with 9 bases between. The length of the CDR3 is 14 residues. CDR3 coding DNA: TGCGCCAGCAGCTTGGGCCAGGTCTACTATGGCTACACCTTC. The encoded protein is CASSLGQVYYGYTF.

The chain uses TRBV7-9 and TRBJ2-7, with TRBD2 matching 7 bases. The junction had 11 bases not matched to a gene; V was cut back by 5 bases and J by 4 bases. Germline V gene sequence: CDR1 SEHNR, CDR2 FQNEAQ (reference sequence). The CDR3 is made up of 15 amino acids. The CDR3 DNA sequence: TGTGCCAGCAGCCACGCGGGGCTAGCGGATTACGAGCAGTACTTC. Protein: CASSHAGLADYEQYF.

The chain joins TRBV6-5 to TRBJ1-2; TRBD1 might be the D (6 bases). This CDR3 is 13 amino acids long. V was shortened by 10 bases and J by 4 bases, with 16 bases between the two germline ends. The germline gives CDR1 MNHEY, CDR2 SVGAGI. The DNA of the CDR3 is TGTGCCACCTATTCCGGGACACTCTATGGCTACACCTTC. Translation gives CATYSGTLYGYTF.

This rearrangement joins TRBV6-5 to TRBJ1-5; a weak D match, TRBD1 (6 bases). The CDR3 extends over 13 amino acids. V was cut by 8 bases and J by 3 bases, with 11 bases left in between. Germline V gene lookup returns CDR1 MNHEY and CDR2 SVGAGI. In nucleotides, the CDR3 is TGTGCCAGCCGAGGGGGTAACAATCAGCCCCAGCATTTT. Residues: CASRGGNNQPQHF.

This chain joins TRBV5-1 and TRBJ2-7; possible D gene TRBD2, 6 bases. CDR1 is SGHRS, CDR2 YFSETQ, per germline. There are 13 residues in the CDR3. V was cut by 4 bases and J by 4 bases, with 12 bases left in between. CDR3 loop: CASSGVEGYEQYF. CDR3 coding DNA: TGCGCCAGCAGCGGGGTGGAGGGTTACGAGCAGTACTTC.

The chain combines TRBV13 with TRBJ2-7; 15 bases fit TRBD2. This CDR3 region has 17 residues. The trim removed 4 bases at V and 9 bases at J, leaving 13 bases unmatched. The germline gives CDR1 PRHDT, CDR2 FYEKMQ (reference sequence). The CDR3 DNA reads as TGTGCCAGCAGCTCGAAATCAGGACTAGCGGGGGGGTTCGGGCAGTACTTC. It encodes CASSSKSGLAGGFGQYF.

The V gene is TRBV2, the J gene TRBJ2-7; D not certain. Trimming took off 3 bases at V and 4 bases at J, with 4 bases between the two ends. Germline V gives CDR1 SNHLY, CDR2 FYNNEI. The CDR3 covers 11 residues. DNA for the CDR3: TGTGCCAGCAGTGACACTTACGAGCAGTACTTC. Translation: CASSDTYEQYF.